Below, 10 T cell receptor beta chains from the same sample are listed, as sequenced in a study of sequential checkpoint blockade in melanoma. Libraries were prepared by immunoSEQ multiplex PCR; TCRdb keeps only in-frame clonotypes and omits some of them. The repertoire holds more than 25,000 clones, with 70% to 90% as singletons. Stated treatment: randomized to nivolumab then ipilimumab (arm A) or the reverse (arm B). The input for sequencing was CD8+ T cells sorted from blood (inferred from file names), taken from a patient given nivolumab and ipilimumab in sequence. The receptor source for this set is a human donor with melanoma.

The CDR3 here is CASSLATSGTGELFF. The CDR3 coding sequence is TGCGCCAGCAGCTTGGCAACAAGCGGCACCGGGGAGCTGTTTTTT. The chain couples TRBV5-1 to TRBJ2-2; D is possibly TRBD2 (5 bases). Trimming cost V 0 bases and J 4 bases, with 10 bases left between them. The CDR3 contains 15 residues. Looked up from germline, CDR1 is SGHRS and CDR2 is YFSETQ.

This chain links TRBV4-1 with TRBJ2-7; tentatively, D is TRBD2 (5 bases). The V end lost 3 bases, the J end lost 6 bases, and 15 bases lay between the germline ends. The germline CDR1 and CDR2 sequences are MGHRA and YSYEKL. The CDR3 is 14 residues long. The CDR3 loop reads CASSQTTQSGEQYV. DNA of the CDR3: TGCGCCAGCAGCCAGACCACTCAGAGCGGCGAGCAGTACGTC.

The chain carries TRBV5-4 and TRBJ1-2; D is perhaps TRBD1 (5 bases). The CDR3 contains 13 residues. Per the germline V gene, CDR1 is SGHNT and CDR2 is YYREEE (reference sequence). The V gene lost 3 bases and the J gene lost 4 bases, with 10 bases spanning the gap. The CDR3 nucleotides read TGTGCCAGCAGCTCCCCGGGGGGCTATGGCTACACCTTC. This codes for CASSSPGGYGYTF.

The V call is TRBV27, the J call TRBJ2-7; 9 positions agree with TRBD1. CDR3 length: 13 amino acids. Trimming at V came to 5 bases and at J to 5 bases, leaving 4 bases not matched to a gene. The germline V gene encodes CDR1 MNHEY and CDR2 SMNVEV (reference sequence). This chain's CDR3 is CASSLGQGHEQYF. In DNA form, the CDR3 reads TGTGCCAGCAGTCTGGGACAGGGCCACGAGCAGTACTTC.

A word on this clone: The same CDR3 is also encoded by other DNA sequences in this sample. The rearrangement links TRBV29-1 to TRBJ2-1, with TRBD2 matching 10 bases. CDR3 length: 15 amino acids. The germline gives CDR1 SQVTM, CDR2 ANQGSEA. The junction had 7 bases not matched to a gene; V was cut back by 6 bases and J by 2 bases. CDR3 residues: CSVDGTSETYNEQFF. The CDR3 region has the DNA TGCAGCGTGGATGGGACTAGCGAGACCTACAATGAGCAGTTCTTC.

The rearrangement joins TRBV28 to TRBJ2-1; 10 positions agree with TRBD2. Germline trimming cut 2 bases from V and 8 bases from J; bases unmatched to any gene: 3. CDR3 length: 14 residues. CDR1 and CDR2 (germline): MDHEN, SYDVKM. The CDR3 spells CASSLLAGVYEQFF. DNA of the CDR3: TGTGCCAGCAGTTTACTAGCGGGAGTCTATGAGCAGTTCTTC.

This clone was picked up one time. The chain has TRBV7-9 and TRBJ1-1; TRBD1 matches 7 bases. This CDR3 comprises 16 residues. Germline loops: CDR1 SEHNR, CDR2 FQNEAQ (reference sequence). Unmatched junction bases numbered 13, after V lost 5 bases and J lost 4 bases. The CDR3 nucleotides read TGTGCCAGCAGCCGAGCCTCACAGGGGTTGGGCACTGAAGCTTTCTTT. The encoded protein is CASSRASQGLGTEAFF.

This clone was recorded once. V usage is TRBV10-3 and J usage is TRBJ2-1; D is ambiguous. V lost 2 bases and J 0 bases, leaving 11 bases between the germline ends. The CDR3 is 16 residues long. Germline V gene sequence: CDR1 ENHRY, CDR2 SYGVKD. The CDR3 DNA is TGTGCCATCAGTGAGACTTTAGCAGACTCCTACAATGAGCAGTTCTTC. It specifies CAISETLADSYNEQFF.

The chain uses TRBV5-4 and TRBJ2-3; 8 bases fit TRBD2. Per germline, CDR1 SGHNT and CDR2 YYREEE (reference sequence). The length of the CDR3 is 15 residues. V lost 0 bases and J lost 3; bases outside the gene matches: 3. The CDR3 loop reads CASSLGGLGTDTQYF. The CDR3 coding sequence is TGTGCCAGCAGCTTGGGGGGACTAGGGACAGATACGCAGTATTTT.

The V call is TRBV13, the J call TRBJ2-5; TRBD1 matches 10 bases. V lost 5 bases, J lost 3 bases, and 15 bases stayed unmatched. This CDR3 spans 18 amino acids. The germline V gene encodes CDR1 PRHDT and CDR2 FYEKMQ (reference sequence). The chain's CDR3 is CASSLEGQGGIGKETQYF. Written as DNA, the CDR3 is TGTGCCAGCAGCCTAGAAGGACAGGGGGGAATAGGTAAAGAGACCCAGTACTTC.